This section outlines one T cell receptor beta chain sequence together with its context. Its antigen is not identified. Unique molecular identifiers tagged the TCRbeta library. TCRdb reanalysed the PCR reads using MiXCR and keeps one entry per CDR3 protein. The repertoire holds about 600,000 distinct CDR3 sequences, with 23% as singletons. Trimming took 4 bases from V and 7 from J; bases not matched to a gene: 9. From germline, CDR1 is MNHEY and CDR2 SVGAGI. The CDR3 extends over 14 amino acids. This sample was taken from a study of T-cell reconstitution after alpha-beta-depleted transplantation in children. General observations from the study: Several hundred expanded graft clones reportedly supplied alpha-beta T cells about two months after transplant. At one year after transplant, newly produced T cells mostly accounted for T-cell counts and diversity.

The TCR comes from a boy under two years old who had a stem cell transplant for acute myeloid leukemia, so the T cells may come from the graft donor. The material sequenced was PBMCs, mostly from graft donor cells, taken 360 days after TCRalphabeta/CD19-depleted stem cell transplant. The rearrangement uses TRBV6-5 and TRBJ1-1, with 7 bases matching TRBD1. Here the CDR3 reads CASSSYPGQLEAFF. In DNA form, the CDR3 reads TGTGCCAGCAGTTCGTATCCGGGACAGCTTGAAGCTTTCTTT.